Below are 4 T cell receptor beta chains sequenced from a single sample in a study of blood T cell repertoires in COVID-19. TCRdb's copy holds only in-frame clones and misses some; the assay was immunoSEQ multiplex PCR. The sample holds about 170,000 clones; roughly 90% are singletons and the top ten take more than 25%. Sample: peripheral blood. Source of these receptors: a man between 60 and 75 years old with acute or convalescent COVID-19.

The rearrangement joins TRBV19 to TRBJ2-3, with a possible D match to TRBD2 (6 bases). Germline V gene sequence: CDR1 LNHDA, CDR2 SQIVND (reference sequence). V lost 6 bases and J lost 6, with 19 bases in between. The CDR3 totals 15 residues. The CDR3 nucleotides are TGTGCCAGTAGCAAGAGCGGGTTTATTGGGGATACGCAGTATTTT. Its protein is CASSKSGFIGDTQYF. The full variable domain, its missing parts supplied by reference TRBV19 and TRBJ2-3, is DGGITQSPKYLFRKEGQNVTLSCEQNLNHDAMYWYRQDPGQGLRLIYYSQIVNDFQKGDIAEGYSVSREKKESFPLTVTSAQKNPTAFYLCASSKSGFIGDTQYFGPGTRLTVL.

This clone was seen a few times. The chain couples TRBV5-1 to TRBJ1-4, with TRBD1 identical over 7 bases. V was pared by 4 bases and J by 8 bases, with 11 bases of the junction left unmatched. The CDR3 extends over 15 amino acids. Germline CDR1 reads SGHRS; CDR2 reads YFSETQ. CDR3 region: CASSRNRGSGEKLFF. The CDR3 nucleotides read TGCGCCAGCAGCCGCAACAGGGGAAGCGGAGAAAAACTGTTTTTT. Full variable domain (outside the CDR3, taken from reference TRBV5-1 and TRBJ1-4): KAGVTQTPRYLIKTRGQQVTLSCSPISGHRSVSWYQQTPGQGLQFLFEYFSETQRNKGNFPGRFSGRQFSNSRSEMNVSTLELGDSALYLCASSRNRGSGEKLFFGSGTQLSVL.

The chain combines TRBV6-6 with TRBJ1-2; TRBD1 agrees at 10 bases. This CDR3 contains 15 residues. Per germline, CDR1 MNHNY and CDR2 SVGAGI (reference sequence). V lost 4 bases and J lost 6; bases outside the gene matches: 8. This CDR3 is CASSFSPGTGDGYTF. Written as DNA, the CDR3 is TGTGCCAGCAGTTTCTCCCCCGGGACAGGGGATGGCTACACCTTC.

This clone was found a few times. This chain uses TRBV29-1 with TRBJ2-5; 7 nucleotides align to TRBD2. Germline V gene lookup returns CDR1 SQVTM and CDR2 ANQGSEA. The J segment lost 5 bases and the V segment lost 5 bases, leaving 5 bases of the junction unmatched. The CDR3 runs 12 residues. This CDR3 is CSVFGGGETQYF. The CDR3 bases are TGCAGCGTTTTCGGGGGAGGGGAGACCCAGTACTTC.